Included here is one TCR beta chain sequence, with context. The sample originates from a study of T cells after yellow fever vaccination. CDR1 and CDR2 from the germline V gene are LGHNT and FRNRAP. The CDR3 runs to 13 residues. Trimming stripped 1 base from V and 6 bases from J, with 7 bases between. TCRdb processed the 5' RACE reads anew with MiXCR; each CDR3 protein has one entry. The table includes tens of thousands of distinct CDR3 sequences, approximately 7% detected once. This clonotype was sampled from a man between 18 and 29 years old who received the YFV17D yellow fever vaccine. The chain employs TRBV12-5 and TRBJ2-1; D is unresolved. Here the sequenced sample was CD8+ T cells sorted from PBMCs, taken more than 4 days after the first yellow fever vaccination. Here the CDR3 reads CASGLDGSNEQFF. In DNA, the CDR3 is TGTGCTAGTGGTTTGGACGGCTCCAATGAGCAGTTCTTC. Looking up the rest from reference TRBV12-5 and TRBJ2-1 gives the full variable domain: DARVTQTPRHKVTEMGQEVTMRCQPILGHNTVFWYRQTMMQGLELLAYFRNRAPLDDSGMPKDRFSAEMPDATLATLKIQPSEPRDSAVYFCASGLDGSNEQFFGPGTRLTVL.